This T cell receptor beta chain was obtained from a study of beta chain features in type 1 diabetes. In germline, CDR1 is GTSNPN, CDR2 SVGIG (reference sequence). CDR3 length: 14 residues. Germline trimming cut 3 bases from V and 7 bases from J; bases unmatched to any gene: 8. As every portion of the isolated RNA was reverse transcribed, the sequencing read expressed TCRB transcripts. Measured with immunoSEQ multiplex PCR; TCRdb has only the in-frame clones, and not every one. The sample contains 400,000 to 550,000 clones, around 10% of which appear only once. This sequence was found in a woman in her late teens or twenties in good health. The chain has TRBV30 and TRBJ2-1; 8 nucleotides agree with TRBD2. Sequencing input: naive CD4+ T cells from blood. CDR3 nucleotide sequence: TGTGCCTGGAGCGCCGGGACTAGAGGGAATGAGCAGTTCTTC. Its translation: CAWSAGTRGNEQFF.